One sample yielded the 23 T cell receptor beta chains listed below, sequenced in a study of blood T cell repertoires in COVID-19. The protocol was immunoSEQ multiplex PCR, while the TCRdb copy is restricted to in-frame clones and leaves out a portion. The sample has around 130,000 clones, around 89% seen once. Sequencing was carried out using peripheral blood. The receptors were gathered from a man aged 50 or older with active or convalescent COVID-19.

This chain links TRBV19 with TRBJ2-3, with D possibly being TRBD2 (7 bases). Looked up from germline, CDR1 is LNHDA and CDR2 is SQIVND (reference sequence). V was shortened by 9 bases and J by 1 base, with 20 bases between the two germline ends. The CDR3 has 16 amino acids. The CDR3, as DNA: TGTGCCAGCCCGACGGGGCGGGGGCCGGGCACAGATACGCAGTATTTT. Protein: CASPTGRGPGTDTQYF.

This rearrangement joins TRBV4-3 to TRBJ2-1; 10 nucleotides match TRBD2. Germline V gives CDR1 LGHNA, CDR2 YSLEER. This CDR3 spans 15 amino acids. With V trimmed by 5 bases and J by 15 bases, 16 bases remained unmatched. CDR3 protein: CASSYGTGASGGLFF. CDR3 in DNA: TGCGCCAGCAGCTACGGTACTGGGGCTAGCGGGGGTTTGTTCTTC.

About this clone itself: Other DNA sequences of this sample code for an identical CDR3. As DNA, the CDR3 is TGTGCCAGCAGCGTGGCCGGGACAGGGGAAGAGACCCAGTACTTC. Translated, it gives CASSVAGTGEETQYF. The chain links TRBV9 to TRBJ2-5, with 10 positions matching TRBD1. CDR3 length: 15 amino acids. CDR1 SGDLS and CDR2 YYNGEE come from the germline V gene. The V segment lost 2 bases and the J segment 3 bases; nucleotides outside the gene matches: 4.

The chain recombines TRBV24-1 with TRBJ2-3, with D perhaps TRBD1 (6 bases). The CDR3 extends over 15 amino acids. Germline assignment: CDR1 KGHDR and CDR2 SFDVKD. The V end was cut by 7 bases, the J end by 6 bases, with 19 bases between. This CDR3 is CATSDRRGAMDTQYF. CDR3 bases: TGTGCCACCAGCGACAGGCGTGGGGCGATGGATACGCAGTATTTT.

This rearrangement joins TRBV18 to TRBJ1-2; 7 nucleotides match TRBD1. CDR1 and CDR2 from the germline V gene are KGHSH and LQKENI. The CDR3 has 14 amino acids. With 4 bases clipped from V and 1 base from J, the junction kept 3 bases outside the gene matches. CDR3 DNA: TGTGCCAGCTCACTCGGGGACAGTAACTATGGCTACACCTTC. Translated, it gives CASSLGDSNYGYTF.

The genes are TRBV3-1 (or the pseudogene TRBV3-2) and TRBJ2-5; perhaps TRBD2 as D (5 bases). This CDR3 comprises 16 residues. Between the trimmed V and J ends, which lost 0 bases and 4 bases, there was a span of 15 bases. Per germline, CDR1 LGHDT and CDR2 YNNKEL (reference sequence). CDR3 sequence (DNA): TGTGCCAGCAGCCAAGAAGTACTAGTGGTAACAGAGACCCAGTACTTC. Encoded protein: CASSQEVLVVTETQYF.

In nucleotides, the CDR3 is TGTGCCACCAGTGAATCGGGGTATACAGATACGCAGTATTTT. It yields the protein CATSESGYTDTQYF. The V call is TRBV24-1, the J call TRBJ2-3, with D perhaps TRBD2 (5 bases). Trimming took off 4 bases at V and 3 bases at J, with 10 bases between the two ends. Germline V gene lookup returns CDR1 KGHDR and CDR2 SFDVKD. The CDR3 spans 14 residues.

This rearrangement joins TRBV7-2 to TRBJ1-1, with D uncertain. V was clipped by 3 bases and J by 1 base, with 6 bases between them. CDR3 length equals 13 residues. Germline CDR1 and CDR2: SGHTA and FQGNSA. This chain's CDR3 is CASSFTPNTEAFF. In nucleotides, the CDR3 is TGTGCCAGCAGCTTCACACCGAACACTGAAGCTTTCTTT.

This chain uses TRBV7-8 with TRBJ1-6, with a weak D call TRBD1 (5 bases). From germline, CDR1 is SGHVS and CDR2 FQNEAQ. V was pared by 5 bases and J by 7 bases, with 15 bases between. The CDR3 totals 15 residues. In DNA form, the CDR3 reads TGTGCCAGCAGCCAGAGGGAGGGACCGAATTCACCCCTCCACTTT. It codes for CASSQREGPNSPLHF.

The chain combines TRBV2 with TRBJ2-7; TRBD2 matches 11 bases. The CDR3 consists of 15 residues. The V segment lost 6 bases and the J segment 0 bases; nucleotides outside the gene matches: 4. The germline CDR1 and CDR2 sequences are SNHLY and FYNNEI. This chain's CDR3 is CASSPGTSGSYEQYF. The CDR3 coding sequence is TGTGCCAGCAGCCCCGGGACTAGCGGCTCCTACGAGCAGTACTTC.

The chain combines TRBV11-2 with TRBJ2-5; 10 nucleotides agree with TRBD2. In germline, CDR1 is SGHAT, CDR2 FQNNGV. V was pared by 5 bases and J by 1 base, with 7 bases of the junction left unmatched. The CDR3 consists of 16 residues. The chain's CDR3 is CASSPSLAGPQETQYF. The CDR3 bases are TGTGCCAGCAGCCCGTCACTAGCGGGACCCCAAGAGACCCAGTACTTC.

The CDR3 sequence is CASSERQGIHTEAFF. CDR3 nucleotide sequence: TGTGCCAGCAGCGAGCGACAGGGGATCCACACTGAAGCTTTCTTT. V usage is TRBV13 and J usage is TRBJ1-1; 8 bases match TRBD1. CDR3 length: 15 amino acids. With 5 bases clipped from V and 3 bases from J, the junction kept 8 bases outside the gene matches. Germline V gene sequence: CDR1 PRHDT, CDR2 FYEKMQ (reference sequence).

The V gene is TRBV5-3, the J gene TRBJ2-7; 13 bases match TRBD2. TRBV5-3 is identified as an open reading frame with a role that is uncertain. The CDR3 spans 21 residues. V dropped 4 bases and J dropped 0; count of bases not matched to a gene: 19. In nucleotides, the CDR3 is TGTGCCAGAAGCCCAGGGGGACTAGCGGGATACTCTTTGAGGGGCTCCTACGAGCAGTACTTC. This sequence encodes CARSPGGLAGYSLRGSYEQYF.

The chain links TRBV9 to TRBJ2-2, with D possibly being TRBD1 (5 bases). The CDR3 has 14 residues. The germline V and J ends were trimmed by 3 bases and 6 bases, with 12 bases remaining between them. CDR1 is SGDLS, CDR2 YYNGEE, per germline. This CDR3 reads CASSGTQGAGELFF. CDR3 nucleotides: TGTGCCAGCAGCGGCACGCAGGGTGCCGGGGAGCTGTTTTTT.

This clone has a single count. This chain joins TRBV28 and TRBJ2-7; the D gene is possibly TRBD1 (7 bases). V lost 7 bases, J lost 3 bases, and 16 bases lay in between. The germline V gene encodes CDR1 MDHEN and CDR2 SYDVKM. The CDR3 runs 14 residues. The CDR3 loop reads CASKEGAAHYEQYF. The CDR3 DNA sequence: TGTGCCAGCAAGGAGGGGGCTGCCCACTACGAGCAGTACTTC.

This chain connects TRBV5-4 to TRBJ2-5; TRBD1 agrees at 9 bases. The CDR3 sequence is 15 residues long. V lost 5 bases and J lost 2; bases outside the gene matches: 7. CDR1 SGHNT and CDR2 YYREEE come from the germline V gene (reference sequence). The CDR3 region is CASRNGQGKQETQYF. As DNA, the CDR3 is TGTGCCAGCAGGAATGGACAGGGGAAGCAAGAGACCCAGTACTTC.

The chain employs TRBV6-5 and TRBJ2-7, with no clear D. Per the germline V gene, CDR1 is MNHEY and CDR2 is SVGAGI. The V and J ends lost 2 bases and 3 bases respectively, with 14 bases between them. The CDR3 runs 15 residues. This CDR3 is CASSYHGDGNYEQYF. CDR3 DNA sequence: TGTGCCAGCAGTTACCACGGAGACGGAAACTACGAGCAGTACTTC.

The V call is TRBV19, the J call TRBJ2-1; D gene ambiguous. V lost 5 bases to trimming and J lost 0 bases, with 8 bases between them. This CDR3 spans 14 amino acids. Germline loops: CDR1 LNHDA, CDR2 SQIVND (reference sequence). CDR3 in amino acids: CASSLTSSYNEQFF. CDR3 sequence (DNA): TGTGCCAGTAGTTTAACAAGCTCCTACAATGAGCAGTTCTTC. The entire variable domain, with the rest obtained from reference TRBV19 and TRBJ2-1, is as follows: DGGITQSPKYLFRKEGQNVTLSCEQNLNHDAMYWYRQDPGQGLRLIYYSQIVNDFQKGDIAEGYSVSREKKESFPLTVTSAQKNPTAFYLCASSLTSSYNEQFFGPGTRLTVL.

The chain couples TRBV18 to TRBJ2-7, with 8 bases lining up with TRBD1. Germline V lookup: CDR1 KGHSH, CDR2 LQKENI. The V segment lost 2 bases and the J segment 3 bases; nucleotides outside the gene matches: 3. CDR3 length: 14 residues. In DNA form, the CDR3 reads TGTGCCAGCTCACCATGGGACAGGAGCTACGAGCAGTACTTC. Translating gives CASSPWDRSYEQYF.

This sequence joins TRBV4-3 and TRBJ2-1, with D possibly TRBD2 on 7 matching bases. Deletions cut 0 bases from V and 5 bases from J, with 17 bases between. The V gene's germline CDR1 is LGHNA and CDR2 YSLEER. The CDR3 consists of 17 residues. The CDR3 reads CASSQDLRGAVNNEQFF. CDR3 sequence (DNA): TGCGCCAGCAGCCAAGATCTCCGGGGGGCCGTTAACAATGAGCAGTTCTTC.

The CDR3 spells CASSQEASGGADTQYF. CDR3 sequence (DNA): TGCGCCAGCAGCCAAGAGGCTAGCGGGGGGGCGGATACGCAGTATTTT. This chain links TRBV4-3 with TRBJ2-3, with 12 bases matching TRBD2. The CDR3 runs 16 residues. V was pared by 0 bases and J by 6 bases, with 4 bases of the junction left unmatched. Germline CDR1 and CDR2: LGHNA and YSLEER.

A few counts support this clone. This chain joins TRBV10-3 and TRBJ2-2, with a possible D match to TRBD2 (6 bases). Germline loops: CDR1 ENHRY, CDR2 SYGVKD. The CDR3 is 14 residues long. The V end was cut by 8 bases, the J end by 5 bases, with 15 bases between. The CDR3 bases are TGTGCCATCGCTTTTACTGGGGGGACCGGGGAGCTGTTTTTT. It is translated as CAIAFTGGTGELFF.

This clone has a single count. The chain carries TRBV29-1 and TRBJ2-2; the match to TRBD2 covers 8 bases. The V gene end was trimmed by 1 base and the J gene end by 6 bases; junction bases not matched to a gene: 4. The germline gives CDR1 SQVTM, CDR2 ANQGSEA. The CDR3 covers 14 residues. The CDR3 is CSVEGAGAAGELFF. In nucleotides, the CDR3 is TGCAGCGTTGAAGGAGCGGGGGCCGCCGGGGAGCTGTTTTTT.